A single sample is the source of the 23 T cell receptor beta chains below, sequenced in a study of T cells in Graves' hyperthyroidism and ophthalmopathy. It was RNA transcripts that yielded the amplified TCR beta CDR3 regions. An initial round of RT-PCR targeting the TCR CDR3 relied on the HTBI primer set. A single record per CDR3 protein comes from TCRdb applying MiXCR to the multiplex PCR reads. The sample yields about 520,000 distinct CDR3 sequences, around a quarter seen once. The source material was blood. These TCRs come from a woman between 25 and 40 years old with Graves' ophthalmopathy.

This clonotype has only a few counts. This chain connects TRBV7-9 to TRBJ2-7, with D perhaps TRBD1 (5 bases). The CDR3 consists of 15 residues. Germline V gives CDR1 SEHNR, CDR2 FQNEAQ (reference sequence). Trimming removed 4 bases at V and 4 bases at J, with 17 bases between. CDR3 region: CASSSGRQSKYEQYF. The CDR3 DNA is TGTGCCAGCAGCTCCGGCCGACAGTCCAAATACGAGCAGTACTTC.

This chain uses TRBV6-1 with TRBJ2-7; possible D gene TRBD2, 7 bases. The V and J ends lost 8 bases and 0 bases respectively, with 20 bases between them. The germline CDR1 and CDR2 sequences are MNHNS and SASEGT. This CDR3 is 16 amino acids long. CDR3 residues: CASGTLRGGSSYEQYF. The CDR3 nucleotides read TGTGCCAGCGGTACGCTTAGGGGGGGCAGCTCCTACGAGCAGTACTTC.

This clonotype appeared many times. J is TRBJ1-1 and V is TRBV6-2 or TRBV6-3; no reliable D call. The V gene lost 5 bases and the J gene lost 0 bases, with 13 bases spanning the gap. Germline V gives CDR1 MNHEY, CDR2 SVGEGT. The CDR3 runs 15 residues. The CDR3 DNA follows: TGTGCCAGCAGTCTAACCAGGACCTTGAACACTGAAGCTTTCTTT. As protein: CASSLTRTLNTEAFF.

This clonotype was seen only a few times. Here the CDR3 reads CASSQPAGVNNEQFF. CDR3 bases: TGTGCCAGCAGTCAGCCGGCAGGGGTCAACAATGAGCAGTTCTTC. The chain is built from TRBV6-1 and TRBJ2-1, with D possibly matching TRBD1 (6 bases). CDR1 and CDR2 (germline): MNHNS, SASEGT. The CDR3 runs 15 residues. Trimming removed 5 bases from V and 5 bases from J, with 16 bases in between.

The chain carries TRBV5-6 and TRBJ1-2, with 7 bases lining up with TRBD1. The junction had 4 bases not matched to a gene; V was cut back by 1 base and J by 1 base. Per the germline V gene, CDR1 is SGHDT and CDR2 is YYEEEE. The CDR3 is made up of 15 amino acids. The DNA for the CDR3 is TGTGCCAGCAGCTTGATCCAGGGGGGTAACTATGGCTACACCTTC. Translation gives CASSLIQGGNYGYTF. The entire variable domain, with the rest obtained from reference TRBV5-6 and TRBJ1-2, is as follows: DAGVTQSPTHLIKTRGQQVTLRCSPKSGHDTVSWYQQALGQGPQFIFQYYEEEERQRGNFPDRFSGHQFPNYSSELNVNALLLGDSALYLCASSLIQGGNYGYTFGSGTRLTVV.

In this sample, this clonotype turned up many times. The J gene is TRBJ1-1, the V gene TRBV6-2 or TRBV6-3; no definite D call. Germline CDR1 is MNHEY and CDR2 is SVGEGT. V dropped 8 bases and J dropped 3 bases, with 10 bases sitting between them. The CDR3 is 12 amino acids. The CDR3, as DNA: TGTGCCAGCGCGGCAGAGTACACTGAAGCTTTCTTT. Residues: CASAAEYTEAFF.

This clonotype was seen at least ten times. The CDR3 protein is CATPLPSGTVNTGELFF. CDR3 nucleotide sequence: TGTGCCACCCCCCTGCCCTCGGGGACAGTGAACACCGGGGAGCTGTTTTTT. This chain uses TRBV10-3 with TRBJ2-2; TRBD1 aligns across 7 bases. The CDR3 has 17 amino acids. CDR1 is ENHRY and CDR2 is SYGVKD in the germline V gene. V dropped 10 bases and J dropped 1; count of bases not matched to a gene: 15.

This clonotype has at least ten counts. The chain links TRBV29-1 to TRBJ2-5; unclear D gene. Germline-derived CDR1 and CDR2 are SQVTM and ANQGSEA. CDR3 length: 12 residues. The germline V and J ends were trimmed by 5 bases and 4 bases, with 11 bases remaining between them. The CDR3: CSVNVYRETQYF. DNA of the CDR3: TGCAGCGTTAATGTTTATCGAGAGACCCAGTACTTC. Full variable domain (remainder filled in from reference TRBV29-1 and TRBJ2-5): SAVISQKPSRDICQRGTSLTIQCQVDSQVTMMFWYRQQPGQSLTLIATANQGSEATYESGFVIDKFPISRPNLTFSTLTVSNMSPEDSSIYLCSVNVYRETQYFGPGTRLLVL.

This clonotype has just a few counts. The V call is TRBV5-1, the J call TRBJ2-7; D is unclear. CDR1 and CDR2 from the germline V gene are SGHRS and YFSETQ. V was trimmed by 3 bases and J by 1 base, leaving 20 bases between them. This CDR3 contains 17 residues. In DNA, the CDR3 is TGCGCCAGCAGCTCCACGGCGGTTTATGCCGAATCCTACGAGCAGTACTTC. It specifies CASSSTAVYAESYEQYF.

In this sample, this clonotype turned up a few times. V and J are TRBV20-1 and TRBJ1-5; a possible D gene is TRBD1 (6 bases). Trimming left V 0 bases short and J 6 bases short, with 15 bases between. CDR3 length equals 15 residues. Germline V gene lookup returns CDR1 DFQATT and CDR2 SNEGSKA (reference sequence). CDR3: CSARDPTGSGQPQHF. DNA of the CDR3: TGCAGTGCTAGAGATCCAACAGGGTCAGGTCAGCCCCAGCATTTT.

In nucleotides, the CDR3 is TGTGCCAGCAGTTACTTGGCGGGGGCTTACGAGCAGTACTTC. Its translation is CASSYLAGAYEQYF. The J gene is TRBJ2-7, the V gene TRBV6-2 or TRBV6-3; maybe TRBD2 (7 bases). The germline V and J ends were trimmed by 1 base and 4 bases, with 11 bases remaining between them. CDR3 length equals 14 residues. Germline-derived CDR1 and CDR2 are MNHEY and SVGEGT.

J is TRBJ2-5 and V is TRBV20-1, with 11 bases identical to TRBD1. Germline V CDR1 and CDR2: DFQATT, SNEGSKA (reference sequence). J was trimmed by 4 bases and V by 5 bases; bases with no gene match: 6. The CDR3 has 14 residues. CDR3 loop: CSAEDRGRPETQYF. The CDR3 region has the DNA TGCAGTGCTGAGGACAGGGGGCGTCCAGAGACCCAGTACTTC.

This clonotype was observed many times. This chain connects TRBV7-8 to TRBJ1-1, with D perhaps TRBD1 (5 bases). Trimming took 1 base from V and 1 from J, leaving 16 bases between them. This CDR3 region has 17 residues. Germline values: CDR1 SGHVS, CDR2 FQNEAQ. The CDR3 is CASSLEYGGEGNTEAFF. Written as DNA, the CDR3 is TGTGCCAGCAGCTTAGAATACGGGGGAGAAGGGAACACTGAAGCTTTCTTT.

The rearrangement links TRBV9 to TRBJ2-5; D remains unclear. This CDR3 spans 14 amino acids. Germline assignment: CDR1 SGDLS and CDR2 YYNGEE. V was pared by 0 bases and J by 0 bases, with 6 bases between. The CDR3 DNA follows: TGTGCCAGCAGCGTAGATGACTACCAAGAGACCCAGTACTTC. Amino acid sequence: CASSVDDYQETQYF.

V is TRBV27 and J is TRBJ2-7; weak D call: TRBD2 (6 bases). In germline, CDR1 is MNHEY, CDR2 SMNVEV (reference sequence). The CDR3 sequence is 14 residues long. V lost 6 bases to trimming and J lost 2 bases, with 14 bases between them. For the CDR3, the DNA is TGTGCCAGCAGCCCGTTTAGCGGCCCCTACGAGCAGTACTTC. This sequence encodes CASSPFSGPYEQYF.

At least ten counts were recorded for this clonotype. V usage is TRBV12-3 or TRBV12-4 and J usage is TRBJ1-3; D might be TRBD1 (6 bases). The CDR3 extends over 15 amino acids. V was cut by 2 bases and J by 0 bases, with 8 bases left in between. The CDR3 nucleotides read TGTGCCAGCAGTTTAAGGGGGAACTCTGGAAACACCATATATTTT. Its translation is CASSLRGNSGNTIYF.

This clonotype was seen ten or more times. The J gene is TRBJ1-2, the V gene TRBV12-3 or TRBV12-4; tentatively, D is TRBD1 (5 bases). V lost 1 base to trimming and J lost 5 bases, with 14 bases between them. CDR3 length: 15 residues. As DNA, the CDR3 is TGTGCCAGCAGTTTAGTGCTCGGGGGACTATATGGCTACACCTTC. Translating it yields CASSLVLGGLYGYTF.

The chain combines TRBV6-5 with TRBJ1-1, with D unclear. The CDR3 consists of 13 residues. CDR1 and CDR2 (germline): MNHEY, SVGAGI. V lost 5 bases to trimming and J lost 2 bases, with 9 bases between them. The CDR3 protein is CASSIPINTEAFF. CDR3 sequence (DNA): TGTGCCAGCAGTATACCGATTAACACTGAAGCTTTCTTT.

This clonotype was picked up many times. The J gene is TRBJ1-5, the V gene TRBV7-9, with unresolved D. Germline V gene lookup returns CDR1 SEHNR and CDR2 FQNEAQ (reference sequence). The CDR3 spans 13 residues. V dropped 3 bases and J dropped 8 bases, with 11 bases sitting between them. DNA of the CDR3: TGTGCCAGCAGCTTGGGATCCTGGGAGCCCCAGCATTTT. Amino acid sequence: CASSLGSWEPQHF.

The table lists this clonotype with many counts. The V and J genes are TRBV20-1 and TRBJ1-1; weak D call: TRBD1 (6 bases). CDR1 is DFQATT, CDR2 SNEGSKA, per germline (reference sequence). The CDR3 covers 10 residues. CDR3: CRTQGTEAFF. The CDR3 DNA reads as TGCAGGACACAGGGCACTGAAGCTTTCTTT.

This clonotype was observed once. The chain joins TRBV4-1 to TRBJ2-5; no clear D gene. The CDR3 spans 13 residues. The germline CDR1 and CDR2 sequences are MGHRA and YSYEKL. V gave up 3 bases and J gave up 1 base, with 6 bases separating them. The CDR3 is CASSHWSQETQYF. The DNA of the CDR3 is TGCGCCAGCAGCCACTGGTCCCAAGAGACCCAGTACTTC.

This clonotype was counted at least ten times. The gene calls are TRBV10-3 and TRBJ2-5; 8 bases fit TRBD2. V dropped 4 bases and J dropped 2; count of bases not matched to a gene: 9. The CDR3 length is 16 residues. CDR1 and CDR2 (germline): ENHRY, SYGVKD. CDR3 DNA: TGTGCCATCAGTGCCTTCCCAGCGGGGGATCAAGAGACCCAGTACTTC. Residues: CAISAFPAGDQETQYF.

J is TRBJ2-5 and V is TRBV6-5, with TRBD2 matching 11 bases. V shed 2 bases, J shed 5 bases, and the junction held 10 bases outside the gene matches. CDR3 length equals 17 residues. Germline assignment: CDR1 MNHEY and CDR2 SVGAGI. In DNA form, the CDR3 reads TGTGCCAGCAGTTACCCCCGTAGCGGGGGGGCTCGGGAGACCCAGTACTTC. This sequence encodes CASSYPRSGGARETQYF.